This entry describes one T cell receptor beta chain. The sample belongs to a study of blood T cell repertoires in COVID-19. On the study more broadly: Sample material is recorded as cDNA or gDNA derived from T cells, B-cell-depleted T cells, or PBMCs.

Clones were sequenced by immunoSEQ multiplex PCR, and TCRdb holds only the in-frame ones, with some missing. Among 150,000 to 200,000 clones, 80% to 85% were seen once, and the ten largest hold under 3%. V lost 5 bases to trimming and J lost 4 bases; unmatched junction nucleotides: 13. The CDR3 consists of 20 residues. From germline, CDR1 is SEHNR and CDR2 FQNEAQ (reference sequence). The TCR comes from a human donor with acute or convalescent COVID-19. The donor label of this sample is uncertain. The genes are TRBV7-9 and TRBJ2-2; TRBD2 aligns across 16 bases. The sample taken for sequencing was peripheral blood. This CDR3 is CASSKGLAGGPVYGTGELFF. The CDR3 coding sequence is TGTGCCAGCAGCAAGGGACTAGCGGGAGGGCCAGTTTATGGCACCGGGGAGCTGTTTTTT. Full variable domain (outside the CDR3, taken from reference TRBV7-9 and TRBJ2-2): DTGVSQNPRHKITKRGQNVTFRCDPISEHNRLYWYRQTLGQGPEFLTYFQNEAQLEKSRLLSDRFSAERPKGSFSTLEIQRTEQGDSAMYLCASSKGLAGGPVYGTGELFFGEGSRLTVL.